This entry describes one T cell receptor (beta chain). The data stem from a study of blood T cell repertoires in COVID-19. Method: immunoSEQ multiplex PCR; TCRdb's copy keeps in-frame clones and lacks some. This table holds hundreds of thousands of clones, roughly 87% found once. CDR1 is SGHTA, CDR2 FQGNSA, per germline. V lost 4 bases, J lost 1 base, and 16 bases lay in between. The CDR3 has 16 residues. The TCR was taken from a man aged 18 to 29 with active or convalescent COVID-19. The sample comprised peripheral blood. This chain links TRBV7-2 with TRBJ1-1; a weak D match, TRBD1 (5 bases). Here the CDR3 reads CASSSPWGERNTEAFF. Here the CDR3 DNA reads TGTGCCAGCAGCTCCCCGTGGGGGGAACGGAACACTGAAGCTTTCTTT.